This TCR beta chain was obtained from a study of post-analysis software for immune sequencing data. Looking at the study overall: The courses of disease that were included comprised relapsing-remitting, secondary progressive and progressive-relapsing multiple sclerosis.

General observations from the study: Higher frequency in patients than in controls was seen for several TRBV segments, with TRBV5-6, TRBV5-1 and TRBV20-1 among them.

The CDR3 runs 13 residues. Trimming removed 7 bases from V and 1 base from J, with 10 bases in between. Per germline, CDR1 SNHLY and CDR2 FYNNEI. Unique-molecular-identifier-tagged TCR beta cDNA libraries were used. Some 500,000 cDNA molecules were recovered from an input of roughly 0.85 to 10 million T cells. TCRdb reanalysed the PCR reads using MiXCR and keeps one entry per CDR3 protein. The table shows roughly 700,000 distinct CDR3 sequences, with roughly 27% occurring only once. Concerning this clonotype: No antigen is known for it.

The genes are TRBV2 and TRBJ1-1; D is possibly TRBD1 (5 bases). Sequences were obtained from blood. This clonotype was obtained from a girl aged 5 to 17 with multiple sclerosis. In DNA form, the CDR3 reads TGTGCCAGCAACCCGGACACGAACACTGAAGCTTTCTTT. Its protein is CASNPDTNTEAFF.